These 20 T cell receptor beta chains originate from one sample sequenced in a study of blood T cell repertoires in COVID-19. TCRdb's table, derived via immunoSEQ multiplex PCR, lists solely in-frame clones and lacks some. The sample shows 240,000 or so clones, about 68% of them seen only once. The specimen was peripheral blood. These TCRs come from a woman older than 75 with acute or convalescent COVID-19.

CDR3 amino acids: CASGTSGAYGELFF. Written as DNA, the CDR3 is TGTGCCTCCGGGACTAGCGGGGCCTACGGGGAGCTGTTTTTT. The chain employs TRBV10-3 and TRBJ2-2; 13 bases align to TRBD2. V gave up 11 bases and J gave up 7 bases; unmatched junction bases: 7. Germline CDR1 and CDR2: ENHRY and SYGVKD. The CDR3 extends over 14 amino acids.

The rearrangement links TRBV4-1 to TRBJ2-7, with 11 bases matching TRBD1. Germline CDR1 MGHRA, CDR2 YSYEKL. This CDR3 region has 16 residues. V shed 0 bases and J 3 bases; nucleotides not matched to a gene: 4. CDR3: CASSQEGQGVVYEQYF. CDR3 nucleotide sequence: TGCGCCAGCAGCCAAGAGGGACAGGGGGTGGTCTACGAGCAGTACTTC.

The chain couples TRBV15 to TRBJ1-1; 12 nucleotides align to TRBD1. After removal of 0 bases from V and 5 bases from J, the junction contained 7 bases not matched to a gene. The CDR3 spans 17 residues. Germline V gene data show CDR1 as LNHNV and CDR2 as YYDKDF (reference sequence). CDR3: CATSREGTGGMRTEAFF. The CDR3, as DNA: TGTGCCACCAGCAGAGAGGGGACAGGGGGCATGAGGACTGAAGCTTTCTTT.

The CDR3 region has the DNA TGTGCCAGCAGTGTACAGGGGCTGACTTTCTTT. Amino acids: CASSVQGLTFF. The chain recombines TRBV12-3 or TRBV12-4 with TRBJ1-1; 7 positions match TRBD1. The CDR3 length is 11 residues. J gave up 12 bases and V 5 bases, and 6 bases lay outside the gene matches.

This sequence joins TRBV18 and TRBJ2-7; D may be TRBD1 (6 bases). The germline V gene has CDR1 KGHSH and CDR2 LQKENI. The CDR3 is made up of 15 amino acids. V lost 3 bases and J 2 bases, leaving 14 bases between the germline ends. Written as DNA, the CDR3 is TGTGCCAGCTCACCTGGTTTGGACAGAGCCTACGAGCAGTACTTC. This codes for CASSPGLDRAYEQYF.

The chain links TRBV28 to TRBJ2-7; maybe TRBD2 (7 bases). The CDR3 runs to 16 residues. V dropped 5 bases and J dropped 7 bases, with 24 bases sitting between them. Germline V gene lookup returns CDR1 MDHEN and CDR2 SYDVKM. The CDR3 nucleotides read TGTGCCAGCAGTACCGTGGGTGGGAGGGCCCAGGGGGAGCAGTACTTC. It is translated as CASSTVGGRAQGEQYF.

This sequence joins TRBV3-1 (or the pseudogene TRBV3-2) and TRBJ2-5; D is possibly TRBD1 (6 bases). V was clipped by 4 bases and J by 2 bases, with 14 bases between them. The germline V gene has CDR1 LGHDT and CDR2 YNNKEL (reference sequence). This CDR3 comprises 15 residues. CDR3 amino acids: CASSPTTGLQETQYF. The CDR3, as DNA: TGTGCCAGCAGCCCAACAACAGGGCTACAAGAGACCCAGTACTTC.

The chain is built from TRBV18 and TRBJ1-3, with D maybe TRBD1 (6 bases). V lost 6 bases, J lost 8 bases, and 14 bases lay in between. The CDR3 is 13 amino acids. Germline CDR1 and CDR2: KGHSH and LQKENI. DNA of the CDR3: TGTGCCAGCTCCCCCGACAGGATTCACACCATATATTTT. Amino acid sequence: CASSPDRIHTIYF.

The chain employs TRBV2 and TRBJ2-7; maybe TRBD1 (5 bases). Germline V CDR1 and CDR2: SNHLY, FYNNEI. V shed 6 bases and J shed 7 bases, with 19 bases lying between them. This CDR3 has 14 amino acids. The CDR3 nucleotides read TGTGCCAGCAGCGCTTTTGCGAGCTACAGGGAGCAGTACTTC. This sequence encodes CASSAFASYREQYF. The entire variable domain, with the rest obtained from reference TRBV2 and TRBJ2-7, is as follows: EPEVTQTPSHQVTQMGQEVILRCVPISNHLYFYWYRQILGQKVEFLVSFYNNEISEKSEIFDDQFSVERPDGSNFTLKIRSTKLEDSAMYFCASSAFASYREQYFGPGTRLTVT.

This sequence joins TRBV25-1 and TRBJ2-2; TRBD2 is a possible D gene (5 bases). The germline V and J ends were trimmed by 4 bases and 2 bases, with 11 bases remaining between them. The CDR3 length is 15 residues. Germline V gives CDR1 MGHDK, CDR2 SYGVNS. CDR3 protein: CASSAPSGNTGELFF. CDR3 coding DNA: TGTGCCAGCAGTGCTCCCTCGGGAAACACCGGGGAGCTGTTTTTT.

The genes are TRBV30 and TRBJ2-5, with 9 bases matching TRBD2. This CDR3 is built from 11 residues. The junction had 2 bases not matched to a gene; V was cut back by 3 bases and J by 9 bases. Germline V CDR1 and CDR2: GTSNPN, SVGIG (reference sequence). The CDR3 nucleotides are TGTGCCTGGAGCGGACTAGCGTCCCAGTACTTC. Encoded protein: CAWSGLASQYF.

The V and J genes are TRBV6-4 and TRBJ2-5; 10 bases align to TRBD1. The CDR3 extends over 15 amino acids. Germline V gene lookup returns CDR1 MRHNA and CDR2 SNTAGT. V was pared by 8 bases and J by 5 bases, with 11 bases of the junction left unmatched. This chain's CDR3 is CASPPGTGVAETQYF. DNA for the CDR3: TGTGCCAGCCCCCCGGGGACAGGGGTTGCGGAGACCCAGTACTTC.

About this clone itself: The junction differs from germline at one of its ends, possibly a read error. J is TRBJ2-1 and V is TRBV19; TRBD2 matches at 11 bases. This CDR3 has 17 amino acids. Germline loops: CDR1 LNHDA, CDR2 SQIVND (reference sequence). CDR3 loop: CASSIAASGGPYNEQFF. The CDR3 coding sequence is TGTGCCAGCAGTATTGCAGCTAGCGGGGGGCCTTACAATGAGCAGTTCTTC.

The chain has TRBV5-6 and TRBJ2-4; a possible D gene is TRBD1 (6 bases). Germline values: CDR1 SGHDT, CDR2 YYEEEE. The CDR3 runs 13 residues. V dropped 1 base and J dropped 6 bases, with 8 bases sitting between them. CDR3 residues: CASSLQGTNIQYF. CDR3 bases: TGTGCCAGCAGCTTGCAGGGGACAAACATTCAGTACTTC.

The chain combines TRBV5-1 with TRBJ1-1; a possible D gene is TRBD1 (6 bases). V was clipped by 3 bases and J by 2 bases, with 17 bases between them. The CDR3 runs to 16 residues. Germline V gene data show CDR1 as SGHRS and CDR2 as YFSETQ. CDR3 sequence (DNA): TGCGCCAGCAGCTCGGGGACATCCTTACCAAACACTGAAGCTTTCTTT. This translates into CASSSGTSLPNTEAFF. Supplemented by reference TRBV5-1 and TRBJ1-1, the full variable domain reads KAGVTQTPRYLIKTRGQQVTLSCSPISGHRSVSWYQQTPGQGLQFLFEYFSETQRNKGNFPGRFSGRQFSNSRSEMNVSTLELGDSALYLCASSSGTSLPNTEAFFGQGTRLTVV.

There are a few counts of this clone. This chain joins TRBV7-2 and TRBJ1-5; D ambiguous. CDR3 length: 13 residues. V dropped 1 base and J dropped 6 bases, with 7 bases sitting between them. Germline assignment: CDR1 SGHTA and CDR2 FQGNSA. The CDR3 loop is CASSLGRSQPQHF. In nucleotides, the CDR3 is TGTGCCAGCAGCTTAGGACGGAGTCAGCCCCAGCATTTT. Together with reference TRBV7-2 and TRBJ1-5, the CDR3 gives the full variable domain: GAGVSQSPSNKVTEKGKDVELRCDPISGHTALYWYRQSLGQGLEFLIYFQGNSAPDKSGLPSDRFSAERTGGSVSTLTIQRTQQEDSAVYLCASSLGRSQPQHFGDGTRLSIL.

On this clone: The same CDR3 arises from other DNA sequences in this sample as well. The V call is TRBV5-4, the J call TRBJ1-1; TRBD1 agrees at 9 bases. Trimming removed 3 bases from V and 3 bases from J; junction bases left unmatched: 3. The CDR3 is 14 residues long. Per germline, CDR1 SGHNT and CDR2 YYREEE (reference sequence). The CDR3 protein is CASSSRTGDTEAFF. The DNA for the CDR3 is TGTGCCAGCAGCTCCAGGACAGGGGACACTGAAGCTTTCTTT.

This sequence joins TRBV5-1 and TRBJ1-1; a possible D gene is TRBD1 (6 bases). This CDR3 spans 17 amino acids. CDR1 and CDR2 (germline): SGHRS, YFSETQ. With 0 bases removed from V and 1 base from J, the gap between germline ends came to 16 bases. CDR3 nucleotide sequence: TGCGCCAGCAGCTTGGAGGCCCCAGGGGTGCGGAACACTGAAGCTTTCTTT. Amino acid sequence: CASSLEAPGVRNTEAFF.

The CDR3 loop reads CASSDLQTSSYTF. In DNA, the CDR3 is TGTGCCAGCAGTGACCTCCAGACTAGCAGTTACACCTTC. V usage is TRBV2 and J usage is TRBJ1-2, with unresolved D. The CDR3 sequence is 13 residues long. Trimming took 3 bases from V and 11 from J, leaving 16 bases between them. Germline assignment: CDR1 SNHLY and CDR2 FYNNEI.

This clone was detected only once. The chain employs TRBV5-1 and TRBJ1-1, with 8 bases matching TRBD1. Germline V gene sequence: CDR1 SGHRS, CDR2 YFSETQ. Trimming took 6 bases from V and 5 from J; bases not matched to a gene: 6. The CDR3 spans 13 residues. The CDR3 DNA reads TGCGCCAGCACGCAGGACAGGGTTACTGAAGCTTTCTTT. Translated: CASTQDRVTEAFF.